The 2 T cell receptor beta chains given below trace back to one sample, sequenced in a study of T-cell reconstitution after alpha-beta-depleted transplantation in children. Unique molecular identifiers were incorporated during preparation of the TCRbeta library. TCRdb reanalysed the PCR reads using MiXCR and keeps one entry per CDR3 protein. The table includes over 150,000 distinct CDR3 sequences, around 6.8% detected once. This sample comprised PBMCs from the stem cell graft donor, obtained from the stem cell graft. The receptors stem from a human donor who donated a stem cell graft to a child with Wiskott-Aldrich syndrome.

In its sample, this clonotype was seen many times. V is TRBV5-1 and J is TRBJ1-5; perhaps TRBD1 as D (5 bases). The CDR3 spans 15 residues. Germline CDR1 is SGHRS and CDR2 is YFSETQ. With 5 bases removed from V and 0 bases from J, the gap between germline ends came to 12 bases. Here the CDR3 DNA reads TGCGCCAGCAGAAAGGACATTAATAGCAATCAGCCCCAGCATTTT. It specifies CASRKDINSNQPQHF. Based on the CDR3 plus reference TRBV5-1 and TRBJ1-5, the full variable domain is KAGVTQTPRYLIKTRGQQVTLSCSPISGHRSVSWYQQTPGQGLQFLFEYFSETQRNKGNFPGRFSGRQFSNSRSEMNVSTLELGDSALYLCASRKDINSNQPQHFGDGTRLSIL.

There are many counts of this clonotype. V gene TRBV5-1 combines with J gene TRBJ2-5; 8 nucleotides align to TRBD1. The germline V gene has CDR1 SGHRS and CDR2 YFSETQ. V lost 5 bases and J lost 3; bases outside the gene matches: 9. The CDR3 spans 15 residues. The DNA of the CDR3 is TGCGCCAGCAGGTCACAGGGGGGAGAAAAAGAGACCCAGTACTTC. Encoded protein: CASRSQGGEKETQYF.